Listed below are T cell receptor beta chains from one sample, sequenced in a study of T cell clusters in autoimmune cytopenias. TCRdb reprocessed the multiplex PCR reads, with one entry per CDR3 protein and no DNA. The sample includes over 6,000 distinct CDR3 sequences. These data were also filed under a second study, of T cell repertoires in aging, cancer and after chemotherapy.

Sequenced material: peripheral blood. The source is a human donor in good health. The CDR3 runs from the conserved cysteine through the conserved F or W. The order of the fields is clone size, J gene, V gene, CDR3 protein. Rows may omit the clone size; those that give it use once, few, many or a size class.

>medium-sized|TRBJ2-2|TRBV19
CASSPYFPGELFF
>-|TRBJ1-2|TRBV7-9
CASSPITRERSYTF
>medium-sized|TRBJ2-6|TRBV6-5
CASSNRGGISGANVLTF
>-|TRBJ1-3|TRBV12-3/TRBV12-4
CASSFGGQPLGNTIYF
>-|TRBJ2-3|TRBV6-5
CASSYWDSFHSTDTQYF
>-|TRBJ1-1|TRBV5-1
CASSLEGTGTEAFF
>-|TRBJ1-5|TRBV6-2/TRBV6-3
CASTDGRWNQPQHF
>-|TRBJ2-2|TRBV5-4
CASLGRTGELFF
>-|TRBJ1-4|TRBV6-1
CASSELTKAEKLFF
>-|TRBJ1-6|TRBV5-4
CASSMTGGYSPLHF
>-|TRBJ1-5|TRBV19
CASSTPPGITFNQPQHF
>-|TRBJ2-7|TRBV5-4
CASSLYLGEQYF
>-|TRBJ2-7|TRBV27
CASSLGGYEQYF
>-|TRBJ2-3|TRBV15
CATSRAAGLVASGRADTQYF
>-|TRBJ2-1|TRBV6-1
CASKTRKAGYNEQFF
>medium-sized|TRBJ1-3|TRBV29-1
CSVYTGISGNTIYF
>medium-sized|TRBJ2-2|TRBV19
CASSNTGELFF
>-|TRBJ2-5|TRBV18
CASSPPRGRETQYF
>-|TRBJ2-3|TRBV12-3/TRBV12-4
CASSLSAGSDTQYF
>-|TRBJ1-4|TRBV18
CASSPGQGNEKLFF
>medium-sized|TRBJ2-7|TRBV12-3/TRBV12-4
CASKRDRVAYEQYF
>-|TRBJ2-1|TRBV30
CAWDVRNEQFF
>-|TRBJ2-1|TRBV27
CASSSDRGRYNEQFF
>-|TRBJ2-7|TRBV30
CAWSVSIYEQYF